These 23 T cell receptor beta chains were all obtained from the same sample, sequenced in a study of siplizumab effects on memory and regulatory T cells. The method was immunoSEQ multiplex PCR; TCRdb's version includes in-frame clones alone and lacks a portion of them. The sample yields about 100,000 clones, around 92% seen once. The sequencing sample was made of Tregs sorted from blood. The receptor source for this set is a human donor in good health.

The rearrangement links TRBV14 to TRBJ2-3; TRBD2 aligns across 12 bases. The CDR3 runs 21 residues. Unmatched junction bases numbered 19, after V lost 5 bases and J lost 1 base. Germline V gene sequence: CDR1 SGHDN, CDR2 FVKESK. The CDR3 DNA sequence: TGTGCCAGCAGCAAACAACCCTCTAGCGGGAGGGCCAAGGGGGGCACAGATACGCAGTATTTT. Amino acids: CASSKQPSSGRAKGGTDTQYF.

This CDR3 is CASRRGYEQYF. The CDR3 DNA reads as TGTGCCAGCAGGAGGGGCTACGAGCAGTACTTC. The chain carries TRBV27 and TRBJ2-7; the D gene could be TRBD1 or TRBD2 (5 bases each). Trimming took off 6 bases at V and 3 bases at J, with 6 bases between the two ends. Germline V gives CDR1 MNHEY, CDR2 SMNVEV (reference sequence). The length of the CDR3 is 11 residues.

The V gene is TRBV7-2, the J gene TRBJ2-1; D not resolved. Trimming shortened V by 5 bases and J by 0 bases, and 14 bases separated the two germline ends. Per the germline V gene, CDR1 is SGHTA and CDR2 is FQGNSA. The CDR3 loop spans 16 amino acids. The CDR3: CASSPDTFGSYNEQFF. In DNA form, the CDR3 reads TGTGCCAGCAGCCCCGACACATTTGGCTCCTACAATGAGCAGTTCTTC.

The chain carries TRBV6-4 and TRBJ2-5; TRBD2 agrees at 9 bases. CDR1 and CDR2 (germline): MRHNA, SNTAGT. Trimming removed 9 bases from V and 5 bases from J; junction bases left unmatched: 4. This CDR3 contains 12 residues. CDR3 sequence (DNA): TGTGCCAGTAGCGGGAGCGAGGAGACCCAGTACTTC. It yields the protein CASSGSEETQYF.

The chain is built from TRBV19 and TRBJ2-2, with no clear D. This CDR3 region has 14 residues. V dropped 4 bases and J dropped 4 bases, with 10 bases sitting between them. Germline-derived CDR1 and CDR2 are LNHDA and SQIVND (reference sequence). The CDR3 region is CASSKGPGTGELFF. The CDR3, as DNA: TGTGCCAGTAGTAAAGGGCCGGGCACCGGGGAGCTGTTTTTT.

The rearrangement links TRBV15 to TRBJ1-5, with 8 bases that match TRBD1. Germline lookup yields CDR1 LNHNV and CDR2 YYDKDF (reference sequence). The J segment lost 7 bases and the V segment lost 0 bases, leaving 2 bases of the junction unmatched. This CDR3 is built from 14 residues. CDR3 sequence (DNA): TGTGCCACCAGCAGAGAGGACAGGGTACAGCCCCAGCATTTT. Translating gives CATSREDRVQPQHF. The full variable domain, with the rest looked up from reference TRBV15 and TRBJ1-5, is DAMVIQNPRYQVTQFGKPVTLSCSQTLNHNVMYWYQQKSSQAPKLLFHYYDKDFNNEADTPDNFQSRRPNTSFCFLDIRSPGLGDTAMYLCATSREDRVQPQHFGDGTRLSIL.

The CDR3 region is CASSSPGQARTGELFF. The CDR3 DNA sequence: TGTGCCAGCAGCTCACCGGGACAGGCTCGCACCGGGGAGCTGTTTTTT. The chain has TRBV5-5 and TRBJ2-2; 8 nucleotides match TRBD1. Germline CDR1 and CDR2: SGHKS and YYEKEE (reference sequence). V gave up 3 bases and J gave up 4 bases; unmatched junction bases: 8. The CDR3 length is 16 residues.

V gene TRBV7-9 combines with J gene TRBJ2-3; D ambiguous. V lost 5 bases and J 5 bases, leaving 11 bases between the germline ends. The CDR3 is made up of 13 amino acids. Germline loops: CDR1 SEHNR, CDR2 FQNEAQ (reference sequence). The CDR3 nucleotides are TGTGCCAGCAGCAATAGCTCAATAGATACGCAGTATTTT. This codes for CASSNSSIDTQYF.

The chain employs TRBV15 and TRBJ2-3, with D perhaps given as TRBD1 or TRBD2 (6 bases each). From germline, CDR1 is LNHNV and CDR2 YYDKDF (reference sequence). This CDR3 has 17 residues. Between the trimmed V and J ends, which lost 3 bases and 2 bases, there was a span of 18 bases. This CDR3 reads CATSREGVIATTDTQYF. In DNA, the CDR3 is TGTGCCACCAGCAGGGAGGGGGTAATAGCGACCACAGATACGCAGTATTTT.

The CDR3 loop is CAISPGTSGSYEQYF. The CDR3 nucleotides are TGTGCCATCAGTCCTGGGACTAGCGGGAGCTACGAGCAGTACTTC. The V call is TRBV10-3, the J call TRBJ2-7; 14 positions match TRBD2. V shed 5 bases, J shed 3 bases, and the junction held 3 bases outside the gene matches. The germline V gene encodes CDR1 ENHRY and CDR2 SYGVKD. The CDR3 is 15 residues long.

The V gene is TRBV5-1, the J gene TRBJ2-1; D gene unclear. Germline V gene lookup returns CDR1 SGHRS and CDR2 YFSETQ. The CDR3 extends over 15 amino acids. The germline V and J ends were trimmed by 0 bases and 2 bases, with 9 bases remaining between them. This chain's CDR3 is CASSLAGTAYNEQFF. The CDR3 DNA reads as TGCGCCAGCAGCTTGGCAGGTACGGCCTACAATGAGCAGTTCTTC.

This clone has just one count. The rearrangement joins TRBV6-4 to TRBJ2-2; D is unclear. The CDR3 has 14 residues. Trimming stripped 7 bases from V and 1 base from J, with 10 bases between. Germline lookup yields CDR1 MRHNA and CDR2 SNTAGT. The CDR3, as DNA: TGTGCCAGCAAGTTAGCTCTGAACACCGGGGAGCTGTTTTTT. Translated, it gives CASKLALNTGELFF.

This clone has only a few counts. This chain uses TRBV18 with TRBJ2-1; 12 bases are shared with TRBD2. CDR1 and CDR2 from the germline V gene are KGHSH and LQKENI. V gave up 1 base and J gave up 0 bases; unmatched junction bases: 7. CDR3 length equals 19 residues. CDR3 amino acids: CASSPRLAGVQSSYNEQFF. The CDR3 DNA sequence: TGTGCCAGCTCACCACGACTAGCGGGAGTCCAGAGCTCCTACAATGAGCAGTTCTTC.

This chain joins TRBV6-5 and TRBJ1-2; the D is unclear. V shed 5 bases and J shed 4 bases, with 8 bases lying between them. The CDR3 consists of 12 residues. Germline V gene data show CDR1 as MNHEY and CDR2 as SVGAGI. CDR3: CASSVAGYGYTF. DNA of the CDR3: TGTGCCAGCAGTGTAGCTGGCTATGGCTACACCTTC.

The J gene is TRBJ1-1, the V gene TRBV7-9, with 7 bases aligning to TRBD1. V dropped 4 bases and J dropped 7; count of bases not matched to a gene: 3. Germline CDR1 SEHNR, CDR2 FQNEAQ (reference sequence). The CDR3 contains 12 residues. CDR3 nucleotide sequence: TGTGCCAGCAGCTCAGGGGGGATTGAAGCTTTCTTT. Its protein is CASSSGGIEAFF.

The V call is TRBV5-5, the J call TRBJ2-7, with 11 positions matching TRBD2. V dropped 0 bases and J dropped 5; count of bases not matched to a gene: 4. Germline loops: CDR1 SGHKS, CDR2 YYEKEE (reference sequence). The CDR3 sequence is 15 residues long. The CDR3 sequence: CASSLVLAGGHEQYF. CDR3 DNA: TGTGCCAGCAGCTTGGTTCTAGCGGGAGGCCACGAGCAGTACTTC.

The chain employs TRBV2 and TRBJ2-5; 8 bases match TRBD2. The DNA end is a closer match to TRBJ2-7, so the J assignment may be wrong. Per germline, CDR1 SNHLY and CDR2 FYNNEI. This CDR3 comprises 14 residues. In nucleotides, the CDR3 is TGTGCCAGCAGTGAAGACGGGAGGGCCTACGAGCAGTACTTC. Amino acid sequence: CASSEDGRAYEQYF.

The V gene is TRBV9, the J gene TRBJ1-2, with 7 bases aligning to TRBD1. The germline V gene encodes CDR1 SGDLS and CDR2 YYNGEE. The V segment lost 0 bases and the J segment 3 bases; nucleotides outside the gene matches: 5. CDR3 length: 15 amino acids. The CDR3 loop reads CASSVGGGADYGYTF. The CDR3 DNA reads TGTGCCAGCAGCGTAGGAGGGGGCGCGGACTATGGCTACACCTTC.

This clone was seen just once. The chain has TRBV5-1 and TRBJ2-3, with D unresolved. Germline CDR1 is SGHRS and CDR2 is YFSETQ. Trimming removed 1 base from V and 0 bases from J, with 6 bases in between. The CDR3 spans 14 residues. The CDR3 loop is CASSLLPSTDTQYF. CDR3 sequence (DNA): TGCGCCAGCAGCTTGCTACCTAGCACAGATACGCAGTATTTT.

The chain links TRBV27 to TRBJ2-1; D may be TRBD2 (5 bases). The ends were cut back, 7 bases at V and 8 bases at J, with 21 bases in the middle. The germline V gene has CDR1 MNHEY and CDR2 SMNVEV (reference sequence). The CDR3 spans 15 residues. The CDR3 region is CASNRVGVLGHEQFF. CDR3 bases: TGTGCCAGCAACCGTGTGGGAGTCCTTGGCCATGAGCAGTTCTTC.

The V and J genes are TRBV28 and TRBJ2-5; 12 nucleotides match TRBD2. Germline V gives CDR1 MDHEN, CDR2 SYDVKM. V shed 7 bases and J 4 bases; nucleotides not matched to a gene: 16. CDR3 size: 18 residues. In DNA form, the CDR3 reads TGTGCCAGCAAAACACCATACCGGACTAGCGGGAATGTAGAGACCCAGTACTTC. It translates to CASKTPYRTSGNVETQYF.

The CDR3 DNA follows: TGTGCCACTCAGCCGGGACAGGGCTTCGGGGAGCTGTTTTTT. Amino acid sequence: CATQPGQGFGELFF. The chain combines TRBV19 with TRBJ2-2, with TRBD1 matching 9 bases. This CDR3 contains 14 residues. Germline lookup yields CDR1 LNHDA and CDR2 SQIVND (reference sequence). Unmatched junction bases numbered 10, after V lost 10 bases and J lost 7 bases.

The gene calls are TRBV2 and TRBJ1-2, with 7 bases identical to TRBD1. The V gene end was trimmed by 9 bases and the J gene end by 6 bases; junction bases not matched to a gene: 7. This CDR3 is built from 12 residues. Germline CDR1 is SNHLY and CDR2 is FYNNEI. The CDR3 DNA is TGTGCCAGTTGGGGACAGTCCGATGGCTACACCTTC. This sequence encodes CASWGQSDGYTF.